This paragraph covers one TCR beta chain sequence. Its antigen is still unknown. The data originate from a study of T-cell reconstitution after alpha-beta-depleted transplantation in children. Library preparation (for TCRbeta) was performed with unique molecular identifiers. From the PCR reads, TCRdb called clonotypes with MiXCR, one entry per CDR3 protein. The table shows nearly 350,000 distinct CDR3 sequences, with under 20% occurring only once. Study-wide findings and caveats: Newly made T cells mostly supplied T-cell counts and diversity one year after transplant.

CDR3 length: 14 residues. The V and J ends lost 2 bases and 4 bases respectively, with 11 bases between them. The germline V gene has CDR1 KGHSH and CDR2 LQKENI. The sequence came from a male patient aged 2-9 years who had a stem cell transplant for acute lymphoblastic leukemia, so the T cells may come from the graft donor. The genes are TRBV18 and TRBJ2-5, with unresolved D. Sequenced material: PBMCs, mostly from graft donor cells, taken 360 days after TCRalphabeta/CD19-depleted stem cell transplant. CDR3 in amino acids: CASSPAIYPETQYF. CDR3 coding DNA: TGTGCCAGCTCACCAGCTATCTACCCAGAGACCCAGTACTTC.